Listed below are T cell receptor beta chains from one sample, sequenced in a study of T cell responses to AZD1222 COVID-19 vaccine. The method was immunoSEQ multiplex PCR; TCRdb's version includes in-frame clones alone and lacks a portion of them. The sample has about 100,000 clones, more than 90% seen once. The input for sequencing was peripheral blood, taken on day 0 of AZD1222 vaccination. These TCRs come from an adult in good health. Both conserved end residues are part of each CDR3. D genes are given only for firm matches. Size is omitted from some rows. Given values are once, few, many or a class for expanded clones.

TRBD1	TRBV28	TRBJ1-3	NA	CASSLFGTGAGNTIYF	TGTGCCAGCAGTTTATTCGGGACAGGGGCTGGAAACACCATATATTTT
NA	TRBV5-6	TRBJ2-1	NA	CASSLGGPRTPYNEQFF	TGTGCCAGCAGCCTCGGGGGGCCGAGAACCCCCTACAATGAGCAGTTCTTC
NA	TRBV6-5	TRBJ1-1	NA	CASSYWGMNTEAFF	TGTGCCAGCAGTTACTGGGGAATGAACACTGAAGCTTTCTTT
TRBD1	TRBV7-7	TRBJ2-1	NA	CASSSRDSAIQFF	TGTGCCAGCAGCTCTCGGGACAGCGCCATACAGTTCTTC
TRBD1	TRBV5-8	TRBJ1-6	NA	CASGHRGWGNSPLHF	TGTGCCAGCGGCCACAGGGGCTGGGGTAATTCACCCCTCCACTTT
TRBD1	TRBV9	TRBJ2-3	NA	CASSVVGTGISSTDTQYF	TGTGCCAGCAGCGTCGTTGGGACAGGGATCTCTAGCACAGATACGCAGTATTTT
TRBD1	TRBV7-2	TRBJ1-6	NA	CASSSSQGGNSPLHF	TGTGCCAGCAGCTCCTCGCAGGGGGGAAATTCACCCCTCCACTTT
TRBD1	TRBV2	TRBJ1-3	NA	CASSEEVTGGAEYF	TGTGCCAGCAGTGAAGAGGTTACAGGGGGCGCGGAGTATTTT
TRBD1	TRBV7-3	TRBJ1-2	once	CASSTGTGQGYTF	TGTGCCAGCAGCACCGGGACAGGGCAAGGCTACACCTTC
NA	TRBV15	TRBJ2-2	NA	CATSRDGVTGELFF	TGTGCCACCAGCAGAGATGGGGTAACCGGGGAGCTGTTTTTT
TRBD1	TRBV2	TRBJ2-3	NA	CASSRQGGTDTQYF	TGTGCCAGCAGCAGACAGGGAGGCACAGATACGCAGTATTTT
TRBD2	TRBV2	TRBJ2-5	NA	CASRLAGGETQYF	TGTGCCAGCAGACTAGCGGGAGGGGAGACCCAGTACTTC
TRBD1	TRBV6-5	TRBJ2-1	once	CASRRDRGYNEQFF	TGTGCCAGCCGAAGGGACAGGGGCTACAATGAGCAGTTCTTC
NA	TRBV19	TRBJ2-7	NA	CASSMGTGPAYEQYF	TGTGCCAGTAGTATGGGCACAGGGCCGGCGTACGAGCAGTACTTC
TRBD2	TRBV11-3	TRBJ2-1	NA	CASSRDYYNEQFF	TGTGCCAGCAGCAGGGACTATTACAATGAGCAGTTCTTC
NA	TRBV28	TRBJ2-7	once	CATTRQYEQYF	TGTGCCACCACGAGGCAATACGAGCAGTACTTC
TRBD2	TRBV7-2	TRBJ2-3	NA	CASSHTSGGIYF	TGTGCCAGCAGTCACACTAGCGGGGGAATTTATTTT
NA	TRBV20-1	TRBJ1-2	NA	CRTKGEGYTF	TGCAGAACGAAGGGGGAGGGCTACACCTTC
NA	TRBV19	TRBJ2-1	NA	CATDRDRPGEQFF	TGTGCCACAGACCGGGACCGGCCAGGTGAGCAGTTCTTC
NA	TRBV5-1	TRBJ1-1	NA	CASSSQRVNTEAFF	TGCGCCAGCAGCTCCCAGCGGGTGAACACTGAAGCTTTCTTT
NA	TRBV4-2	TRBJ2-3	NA	CASSQILGTDTQYF	TGTGCCAGCAGCCAAATCCTTGGCACAGATACGCAGTATTTT
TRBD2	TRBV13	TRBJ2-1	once	CASSLPLAGDYNEQFF	TGTGCCAGCAGCTTGCCACTAGCGGGGGACTACAATGAGCAGTTCTTC
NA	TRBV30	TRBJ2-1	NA	CALDNSYNEQFF	TGTGCCCTGGACAACAGCTACAATGAGCAGTTCTTC
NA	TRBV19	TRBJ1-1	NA	CASSGEGSSTEAFF	TGTGCCAGTAGTGGTGAGGGGTCCTCCACTGAAGCTTTCTTT
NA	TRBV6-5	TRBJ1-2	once	CASKGHHGYTF	TGTGCCAGCAAGGGACATCATGGCTACACCTTC
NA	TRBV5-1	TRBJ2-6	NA	CASSLVLGPSTSGANVLTF	TGCGCCAGCAGCTTGGTTCTTGGTCCCTCCACCTCTGGGGCCAACGTCCTGACTTTC
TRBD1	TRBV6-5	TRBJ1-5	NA	CASSRDRNQPQHF	TGTGCCAGCAGCCGGGACAGGAATCAGCCCCAGCATTTT
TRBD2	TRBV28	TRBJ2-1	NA	CASSLLTSGGYNEQFF	TGTGCCAGCAGCCTCTTAACTAGCGGGGGGTACAATGAGCAGTTCTTC
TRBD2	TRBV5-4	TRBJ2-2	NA	CASTLGGSGFTGELFF	TGTGCCAGCACTTTGGGGGGGAGCGGGTTCACCGGGGAGCTGTTTTTT
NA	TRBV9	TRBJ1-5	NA	CASSLRGQFNQPQHF	TGTGCCAGCAGCCTAAGAGGCCAGTTCAATCAGCCCCAGCATTTT
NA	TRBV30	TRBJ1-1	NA	CAWSVGGGAEAFF	TGTGCCTGGAGTGTTGGGGGAGGGGCGGAAGCTTTCTTT
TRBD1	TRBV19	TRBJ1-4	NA	CASSPRTGGDEKLFF	TGTGCCAGTAGTCCCCGGACAGGGGGTGATGAAAAACTGTTTTTT
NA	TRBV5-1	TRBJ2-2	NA	CASSLVAGELFF	TGCGCCAGCAGCTTGGTCGCCGGGGAGCTGTTTTTT
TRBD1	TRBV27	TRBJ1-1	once	CASSSTGRGNTEAFF	TGTGCCAGCAGTTCGACAGGGCGGGGGAACACTGAAGCTTTCTTT
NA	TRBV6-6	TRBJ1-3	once	CASRLGGGSGNTIYF	TGTGCCAGCAGATTAGGGGGAGGTTCTGGAAACACCATATATTTT
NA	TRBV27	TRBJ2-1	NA	CASSSPARTSYNEQFF	TGTGCCAGCAGTTCTCCTGCGCGGACTTCCTACAATGAGCAGTTCTTC